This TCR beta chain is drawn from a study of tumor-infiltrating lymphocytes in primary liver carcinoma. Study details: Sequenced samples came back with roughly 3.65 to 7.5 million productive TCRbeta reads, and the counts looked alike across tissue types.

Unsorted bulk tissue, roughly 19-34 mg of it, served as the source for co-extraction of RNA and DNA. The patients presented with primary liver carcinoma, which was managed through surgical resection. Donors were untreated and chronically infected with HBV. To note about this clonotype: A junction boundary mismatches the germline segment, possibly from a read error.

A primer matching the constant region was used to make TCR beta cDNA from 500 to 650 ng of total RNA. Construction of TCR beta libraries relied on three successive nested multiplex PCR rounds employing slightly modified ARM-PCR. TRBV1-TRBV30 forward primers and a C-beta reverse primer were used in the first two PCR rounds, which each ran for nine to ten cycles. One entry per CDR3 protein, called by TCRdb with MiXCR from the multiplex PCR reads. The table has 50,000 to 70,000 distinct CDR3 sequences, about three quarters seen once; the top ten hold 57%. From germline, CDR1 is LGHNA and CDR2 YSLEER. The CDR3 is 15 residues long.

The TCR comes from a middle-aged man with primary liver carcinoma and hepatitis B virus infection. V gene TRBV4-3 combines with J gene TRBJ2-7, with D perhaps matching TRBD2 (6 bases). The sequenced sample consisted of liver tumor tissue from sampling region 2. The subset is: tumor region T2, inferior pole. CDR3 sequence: CASSRYRETPYEQYF. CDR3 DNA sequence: TGCGCCAGCAGCCGATATCGGGAGACTCCCTACGAGCAGTACTTT.